This entry lists 25 T cell receptor beta chains sequenced from one sample in a study of identical twins. TCRdb re-analysed the 5' RACE reads in MiXCR, keeping a single row per CDR3 protein. This sample has around 680,000 distinct CDR3 sequences, with approximately 9% found just once. This sample also belongs to another study, concerning yellow fever vaccine responses in identical twins.

The sample consisted of PBMCs. The origin of the receptors is a woman in her late teens or twenties in good health.

The chain recombines TRBV20-1 with TRBJ2-3; the match to TRBD2 covers 7 bases. V shed 5 bases, J shed 0 bases, and the junction held 8 bases outside the gene matches. Germline lookup yields CDR1 DFQATT and CDR2 SNEGSKA (reference sequence). The CDR3 is 15 amino acids. Here the CDR3 reads CSAGLLAASTDTQYF. In DNA, the CDR3 is TGCAGTGCTGGGTTGCTAGCGGCCAGCACAGATACGCAGTATTTT.

This clonotype was recorded at least ten times. This rearrangement joins TRBV10-3 to TRBJ1-2; perhaps TRBD1 as D (6 bases). Germline values: CDR1 ENHRY, CDR2 SYGVKD. V lost 6 bases and J lost 8, with 13 bases in between. CDR3 length equals 12 residues. CDR3: CAIRQQGGGYTF. The DNA of the CDR3 is TGTGCCATCAGACAACAGGGAGGAGGCTACACCTTC.

This clonotype has more than one count but fewer than ten. The V and J genes are TRBV5-1 and TRBJ2-7; D not certain. The CDR3 totals 13 residues. The germline V and J ends were trimmed by 1 base and 4 bases, with 9 bases remaining between them. Germline V gene data show CDR1 as SGHRS and CDR2 as YFSETQ. The CDR3 nucleotides read TGCGCCAGCAGCTTGAACCGAAAATACGAGCAGTACTTC. Amino acids: CASSLNRKYEQYF.

The gene calls are TRBV19 and TRBJ2-5; 9 positions agree with TRBD1. The CDR3 runs 13 residues. The V and J ends lost 8 bases and 3 bases, in that order; junction bases with no gene match: 4. Per germline, CDR1 LNHDA and CDR2 SQIVND (reference sequence). The CDR3 DNA reads as TGTGCCAGTCAGCGGACAGGGGAAGAGACCCAGTACTTC. Translating it yields CASQRTGEETQYF.

The CDR3, as DNA: TGTGCCAGCAGTCCACGACAGGGGCTCACCGGGGAGCTGTTTTTT. Its translation is CASSPRQGLTGELFF. V is TRBV27 and J is TRBJ2-2; 8 bases agree with TRBD1. Trimming cost V 5 bases and J 4 bases; bases outside gene matches: 6. CDR1 is MNHEY and CDR2 is SMNVEV in the germline V gene (reference sequence). The CDR3 extends over 15 amino acids.

This clonotype showed up many times. V and J are TRBV15 and TRBJ2-1; no definite D call. Looked up from germline, CDR1 is LNHNV and CDR2 is YYDKDF (reference sequence). Trimming pared 6 bases from V and 8 bases from J, leaving 11 bases between. CDR3 length equals 12 residues. CDR3 protein: CATRGQADEQFF. DNA for the CDR3: TGTGCCACCAGAGGCCAAGCCGATGAGCAGTTCTTC.

This clonotype was seen only a few times. The gene calls are TRBV20-1 and TRBJ2-3, with 9 bases identical to TRBD2. The germline V gene encodes CDR1 DFQATT and CDR2 SNEGSKA (reference sequence). The CDR3 consists of 16 residues. With V trimmed by 2 bases and J by 6 bases, 12 bases remained unmatched. CDR3 bases: TGCAGTGCTAGATTGAGGCTAGCGGGACCAGGGGATACGCAGTATTTT. Protein: CSARLRLAGPGDTQYF.

This clonotype came up a few times. The CDR3 nucleotides read TGCAGCGCCCTGGGGTCAAACCCTTACGAGCAGTACTTC. Protein product: CSALGSNPYEQYF. This sequence joins TRBV29-1 and TRBJ2-7, with D hard to call. The CDR3 consists of 13 residues. V lost 7 bases, J lost 4 bases, and 17 bases lay in between. From germline, CDR1 is SQVTM and CDR2 ANQGSEA.

The rearrangement links TRBV11-2 to TRBJ1-2, with a possible D match to TRBD1 (5 bases). Looked up from germline, CDR1 is SGHAT and CDR2 is FQNNGV. This CDR3 is built from 15 residues. Between the trimmed V and J ends, which lost 2 bases and 7 bases, there was a span of 17 bases. The CDR3 DNA sequence: TGTGCCAGCAGCTTAAGTCAGGGCCAGGCGGGTGGCTACACCTTC. Its protein product is CASSLSQGQAGGYTF.

This clonotype was seen a handful of times. The CDR3 is CSPKGTSGRKANEQFF. CDR3 DNA: TGCAGTCCTAAAGGGACTAGCGGGAGGAAGGCCAATGAGCAGTTCTTC. The chain couples TRBV20-1 to TRBJ2-1, with TRBD2 matching 15 bases. V shed 8 bases, J shed 6 bases, and the junction held 11 bases outside the gene matches. This CDR3 is 16 amino acids long. CDR1 is DFQATT, CDR2 SNEGSKA, per germline (reference sequence).

This clonotype has ten or more counts. The chain combines TRBV3-1 with TRBJ1-1; no clear D gene. Trimming pared 1 base from V and 3 bases from J, leaving 12 bases between. This CDR3 has 15 amino acids. Per the germline V gene, CDR1 is LGHDT and CDR2 is YNNKEL (reference sequence). CDR3 residues: CASSQGPPGYTEAFF. CDR3 in DNA: TGTGCCAGCAGCCAAGGCCCCCCGGGGTACACTGAAGCTTTCTTT.

This clonotype was picked up many times. The chain combines TRBV9 with TRBJ1-4; a possible D gene is TRBD1 (6 bases). CDR1 is SGDLS, CDR2 YYNGEE, per germline. The V end lost 4 bases, the J end lost 5 bases, and 27 bases lay between the germline ends. CDR3 length: 19 residues. The CDR3 sequence: CASSLGSGWTAADNEKLFF. CDR3 DNA: TGTGCCAGCAGCCTGGGTAGCGGATGGACAGCCGCCGACAATGAAAAACTGTTTTTT.

This clonotype was seen a handful of times. Germline is not matched at one junction end, which may reflect a read error. The V gene is TRBV27, the J gene TRBJ2-3, with a tentative D call TRBD2 (5 bases). CDR3 length: 14 residues. Germline lookup yields CDR1 MNHEY and CDR2 SMNVEV (reference sequence). CDR3 sequence (DNA): TGTGCCAGCATTTTAACCCCCGCGGGCGATACGCAGTATTTT. It encodes CASILTPAGDTQYF.

The chain couples TRBV20-1 to TRBJ2-7; D ambiguous. The CDR3 has 13 residues. Germline CDR1 reads DFQATT; CDR2 reads SNEGSKA (reference sequence). The ends were cut back, 5 bases at V and 0 bases at J, with 11 bases in the middle. The CDR3 loop is CSAERRASYEQYF. The CDR3 nucleotides read TGCAGTGCTGAACGGCGCGCCTCCTACGAGCAGTACTTC.

The sample holds many counts of this clonotype. This rearrangement joins TRBV10-2 to TRBJ2-2; D is possibly TRBD2 (6 bases). Germline V lookup: CDR1 WSHSY, CDR2 SAAADI. V was clipped by 6 bases and J by 3 bases, with 11 bases between them. The CDR3 sequence is 14 residues long. The CDR3 DNA sequence: TGCGCCAGCAGACGTGGAGGGGACACCGGGGAGCTGTTTTTT. The encoded protein is CASRRGGDTGELFF.

This clonotype was recorded at least ten times. J is TRBJ2-1 and V is TRBV7-9, with D possibly TRBD1 on 5 matching bases. The V gene lost 4 bases and the J gene lost 4 bases, with 14 bases spanning the gap. Per the germline V gene, CDR1 is SEHNR and CDR2 is FQNEAQ (reference sequence). CDR3 length: 15 residues. The CDR3 is CASSSERQGYNEQFF. The CDR3 coding sequence is TGTGCCAGCAGCTCCGAAAGGCAGGGATACAATGAGCAGTTCTTC.

This clonotype has more than one count but fewer than ten. The chain carries TRBV3-1 and TRBJ2-3, with D possibly being TRBD1 (6 bases). The germline V and J ends were trimmed by 2 bases and 2 bases, with 8 bases remaining between them. CDR1 LGHDT and CDR2 YNNKEL come from the germline V gene (reference sequence). This CDR3 has 14 residues. The CDR3 loop is CASSQRGYTDTQYF. CDR3 nucleotides: TGTGCCAGCAGCCAAAGGGGGTACACAGATACGCAGTATTTT.

This clonotype was observed at least ten times. The chain joins TRBV4-3 to TRBJ2-4; 12 bases line up with TRBD1. The CDR3 runs to 20 residues. The germline V gene has CDR1 LGHNA and CDR2 YSLEER. Trimming removed 5 bases from V and 1 base from J; junction bases left unmatched: 15. Here the CDR3 reads CASSSMVPGQGASAKNIQYF. In nucleotides, the CDR3 is TGCGCCAGCAGCTCCATGGTCCCGGGACAGGGGGCTTCGGCCAAAAACATTCAGTACTTC.

The V call is TRBV7-2, the J call TRBJ2-1; tentative D call: TRBD2 (6 bases). Trimming removed 6 bases from V and 4 bases from J, with 19 bases in between. The CDR3 loop spans 16 amino acids. Germline CDR1 is SGHTA and CDR2 is FQGNSA. CDR3 nucleotides: TGTGCCAGCAGTCAGATGGCGGGGCCACGTTACAATGAGCAGTTCTTC. It codes for CASSQMAGPRYNEQFF.

This clonotype was seen a few times. The genes are TRBV5-5 and TRBJ1-1; D possibly corresponds to TRBD1 (5 bases). Trimming took off 3 bases at V and 4 bases at J, with 16 bases between the two ends. This CDR3 is built from 15 residues. Germline CDR1 is SGHKS and CDR2 is YYEKEE (reference sequence). The CDR3 region has the DNA TGTGCCAGCAGCTCTGCGTGGGGGGAGAGCACTGAAGCTTTCTTT. As protein: CASSSAWGESTEAFF.

The table lists this clonotype with many counts. The chain recombines TRBV27 with TRBJ1-1; 7 bases agree with TRBD1. Germline assignment: CDR1 MNHEY and CDR2 SMNVEV (reference sequence). The CDR3 sequence is 16 residues long. With V trimmed by 5 bases and J by 0 bases, 9 bases remained unmatched. The DNA of the CDR3 is TGTGCCAGCAGTCCTGACAGGGCCTTCATGAACACTGAAGCTTTCTTT. Its translation: CASSPDRAFMNTEAFF.

In this sample, this clonotype turned up a few times. V and J are TRBV2 and TRBJ1-1, with 7 bases that match TRBD1. CDR1 is SNHLY, CDR2 FYNNEI, per germline. Germline trimming cut 7 bases from V and 1 base from J; bases unmatched to any gene: 9. The CDR3 covers 15 residues. The CDR3 region is CASIALTGKNTEAFF. In DNA form, the CDR3 reads TGTGCCAGCATCGCCTTGACAGGGAAGAACACTGAAGCTTTCTTT.

This clonotype was observed a few times. This chain uses TRBV7-9 with TRBJ1-1; a possible D gene is TRBD1 (5 bases). The CDR3 covers 13 residues. Trimming cost V 5 bases and J 4 bases, with 11 bases left between them. Germline V gene data show CDR1 as SEHNR and CDR2 as FQNEAQ (reference sequence). CDR3 region: CASSPHGGTEAFF. In DNA, the CDR3 is TGTGCCAGCAGCCCCCATGGGGGCACTGAAGCTTTCTTT. The full variable domain, with the rest looked up from reference TRBV7-9 and TRBJ1-1, is DTGVSQNPRHKITKRGQNVTFRCDPISEHNRLYWYRQTLGQGPEFLTYFQNEAQLEKSRLLSDRFSAERPKGSFSTLEIQRTEQGDSAMYLCASSPHGGTEAFFGQGTRLTVV.

The V call is TRBV20-1, the J call TRBJ2-7; 10 bases fit TRBD1. The CDR3 runs 15 residues. V was pared by 0 bases and J by 3 bases, with 5 bases of the junction left unmatched. Germline V lookup: CDR1 DFQATT, CDR2 SNEGSKA (reference sequence). The CDR3 loop reads CSARDQRTGGYEQYF. Here the CDR3 DNA reads TGCAGTGCTAGAGATCAACGGACAGGGGGCTACGAGCAGTACTTC.

The chain carries TRBV7-2 and TRBJ2-7, with 7 bases fitting TRBD2. Trimming took 3 bases from V and 3 from J; bases not matched to a gene: 11. Germline CDR1 reads SGHTA; CDR2 reads FQGNSA. This CDR3 has 16 residues. The CDR3 DNA reads as TGTGCCAGCAGCTTCATGGGGCTAGCGGAGGACTACGAGCAGTACTTC. Its translation is CASSFMGLAEDYEQYF.